Detailed here is one T cell receptor (beta chain). This sample was taken from a study of blood T cell repertoires in COVID-19. Study summary: The study drew acute and convalescent COVID-19 samples from the United States, Italy and Spain. PBMCs, B-cell-depleted T cells, or T cells were the source of the cDNA or gDNA that made up the material.

Germline CDR1 and CDR2: SGHTA and FQGNSA. Losses at the gene ends were 1 base for V and 7 bases for J; bases not matched to a gene: 2. This CDR3 has 16 residues. Followed longitudinally, the Seattle patients had been enrolled during active infection. Per the original methods: Cell counts per sample came from amplifying reference gene primers. Here immunoSEQ multiplex PCR was the method, and the copy in TCRdb shows in-frame clones only, minus some. V, J and clone size are taken as reported in that table, and D and trimming were inferred from the DNA itself. Altogether some 360,000 clones are present, around 87% being singletons, with the ten largest covering roughly 2.1%.

V usage is TRBV7-2 and J usage is TRBJ2-1, with 15 bases lining up with TRBD2. The TCR sequence derives from a woman aged 55 to 70 with COVID-19, enrolled during active disease. The sample was peripheral blood. CDR3 DNA sequence: TGTGCCAGCAGCTTAGTCGGGACTAGCGGGGGGAATGAGCAGTTCTTC. This codes for CASSLVGTSGGNEQFF.